The 29 T cell receptor beta chains presented below share a single source sample, sequenced in a study of T-cell reconstitution after alpha-beta-depleted transplantation in children. The TCRbeta library incorporated unique molecular identifiers. TCRdb reanalysed the PCR reads using MiXCR and keeps one entry per CDR3 protein. This sample has about 540,000 distinct CDR3 sequences, with approximately 16% found just once. The sequencing used PBMCs from the stem cell graft donor, collected from the stem cell graft. These receptors originate from a human donor who donated a stem cell graft to a child with acute lymphoblastic leukemia.

The CDR3 bases are TGTGCCAGCTCTCACGGACAGATTAGTTCAAATCAGCCCCAGCATTTT. This codes for CASSHGQISSNQPQHF. The chain has TRBV18 and TRBJ1-5; TRBD1 is a possible D gene (6 bases). The V and J ends lost 6 bases and 4 bases respectively, with 19 bases between them. This CDR3 is 16 amino acids long. Germline V gene lookup returns CDR1 KGHSH and CDR2 LQKENI. Full variable domain (missing parts from reference TRBV18 and TRBJ1-5): NAGVMQNPRHLVRRRGQEARLRCSPMKGHSHVYWYRQLPEEGLKFMVYLQKENIIDESGMPKERFSAEFPKEGPSILRIQQVVRGDSAAYFCASSHGQISSNQPQHFGDGTRLSIL.

A word on this clonotype: No conserved phenylalanine or tryptophan ends this CDR3, so it is likely a read error. In nucleotides, the CDR3 is TGTGCCAGCAGTCTCGGAGCGGGAATTACATTCAGGGACTACGAGCAGTACCTC. Encoded protein: CASSLGAGITFRDYEQYL. The genes are TRBV2 and TRBJ2-7; 7 positions match TRBD2. Germline loops: CDR1 SNHLY, CDR2 FYNNEI. Trimming cost V 5 bases and J 3 bases; bases outside gene matches: 19. The CDR3 is made up of 18 amino acids.

This clonotype appeared a few times. The chain links TRBV5-1 to TRBJ2-3; D uncertain. The CDR3 sequence is 18 residues long. V lost 0 bases to trimming and J lost 3 bases, with 20 bases between them. CDR1 and CDR2 from the germline V gene are SGHRS and YFSETQ. This CDR3 reads CASSLEGPAGWETDTQYF. The CDR3 DNA sequence: TGCGCCAGCAGCTTGGAGGGCCCGGCTGGGTGGGAAACAGATACGCAGTATTTT.

The chain links TRBV20-1 to TRBJ2-5; the D is unclear. Trimming pared 0 bases from V and 3 bases from J, leaving 5 bases between. This CDR3 contains 12 residues. Germline CDR1 is DFQATT and CDR2 is SNEGSKA (reference sequence). DNA for the CDR3: TGCAGTGCTAGAGAAAGCAAAGAGACCCAGTACTTC. This codes for CSARESKETQYF.

CDR3 region: CASRMTGSNYGYTF. DNA for the CDR3: TGTGCCAGCAGAATGACAGGATCTAACTATGGCTACACCTTC. This rearrangement joins TRBV6-1 to TRBJ1-2; D may be TRBD1 (6 bases). The CDR3 is made up of 14 amino acids. The germline V gene has CDR1 MNHNS and CDR2 SASEGT. Trimming pared 6 bases from V and 0 bases from J, leaving 11 bases between.

J is TRBJ1-2 and V is TRBV20-1; D is perhaps TRBD1 (5 bases). CDR3 length equals 16 residues. The V end lost 0 bases, the J end lost 6 bases, and 20 bases lay between the germline ends. Germline assignment: CDR1 DFQATT and CDR2 SNEGSKA (reference sequence). The CDR3 sequence: CSAREPQRGFGNGYTF. As DNA, the CDR3 is TGCAGTGCTAGAGAGCCACAGCGGGGCTTTGGTAATGGCTACACCTTC.

The chain has TRBV18 and TRBJ2-3; D is ambiguous. Trimming left V 3 bases short and J 8 bases short, with 6 bases between. Germline V gene sequence: CDR1 KGHSH, CDR2 LQKENI. The length of the CDR3 is 11 residues. This CDR3 reads CASSPGSTQYF. The CDR3 DNA sequence: TGTGCCAGCTCACCGGGTTCTACGCAGTATTTT. Variable domain in full (rest from reference TRBV18 and TRBJ2-3): NAGVMQNPRHLVRRRGQEARLRCSPMKGHSHVYWYRQLPEEGLKFMVYLQKENIIDESGMPKERFSAEFPKEGPSILRIQQVVRGDSAAYFCASSPGSTQYFGPGTRLTVL.

This sequence joins TRBV5-1 and TRBJ2-7; 9 nucleotides match TRBD2. This CDR3 is built from 15 residues. Germline CDR1 and CDR2: SGHRS and YFSETQ. The trim removed 0 bases at V and 2 bases at J, leaving 3 bases unmatched. The CDR3 region has the DNA TGCGCCAGCAGCTTGGGACTAGCGGACCCCTACGAGCAGTACTTC. Protein product: CASSLGLADPYEQYF. Full variable domain (remainder filled in from reference TRBV5-1 and TRBJ2-7): KAGVTQTPRYLIKTRGQQVTLSCSPISGHRSVSWYQQTPGQGLQFLFEYFSETQRNKGNFPGRFSGRQFSNSRSEMNVSTLELGDSALYLCASSLGLADPYEQYFGPGTRLTVT.

There are a few counts of this clonotype. The gene calls are TRBV9 and TRBJ2-1; no clear D gene. The CDR3 sequence is 14 residues long. V was shortened by 3 bases and J by 6 bases, with 13 bases between the two germline ends. Germline CDR1 and CDR2: SGDLS and YYNGEE. CDR3 loop: CASSAWAHPNEQFF. DNA of the CDR3: TGTGCCAGCAGCGCGTGGGCCCACCCCAATGAGCAGTTCTTC.

This clonotype has ten or more counts. The genes are TRBV12-3 or TRBV12-4 and TRBJ1-4, with D possibly matching TRBD1 (5 bases). The V gene lost 3 bases and the J gene lost 11 bases, with 7 bases spanning the gap. The CDR3 sequence is 11 residues long. CDR3 DNA: TGTGCCAGCAGTTTGGGGGAGAAACTGTTTTTT. It codes for CASSLGEKLFF.

This clonotype has just a few counts. The rearrangement uses TRBV5-4 and TRBJ2-3, with D perhaps TRBD1 or TRBD2 (5 bases each). This CDR3 contains 15 residues. The ends were cut back, 0 bases at V and 2 bases at J, with 10 bases in the middle. CDR1 and CDR2 (germline): SGHNT, YYREEE (reference sequence). In DNA, the CDR3 is TGTGCCAGCAGCTTGGATAGGGGAGTCACAGATACGCAGTATTTT. It encodes CASSLDRGVTDTQYF.

The gene calls are TRBV29-1 and TRBJ2-1, with 10 bases identical to TRBD2. Germline-derived CDR1 and CDR2 are SQVTM and ANQGSEA. This CDR3 has 13 amino acids. The ends lost 8 bases at V and 4 bases at J; junction bases unmatched: 5. CDR3 loop: CSSSSGGYNEQFF. Written as DNA, the CDR3 is TGCAGCTCCTCTAGCGGGGGTTACAATGAGCAGTTCTTC.

The CDR3 protein is CASSSLGTGNYGYTF. The CDR3 DNA follows: TGTGCCAGCAGTTCACTGGGGACGGGAAACTATGGCTACACCTTC. V and J are TRBV6-5 and TRBJ1-2, with a weak D call TRBD1 (5 bases). The CDR3 is made up of 15 amino acids. V lost 4 bases, J lost 2 bases, and 14 bases lay in between. Germline V gene data show CDR1 as MNHEY and CDR2 as SVGAGI.

This clonotype was found a few times. The chain links TRBV4-2 to TRBJ2-3; 13 bases line up with TRBD2. Germline V gene lookup returns CDR1 LGHNA and CDR2 YNFKEQ. V gave up 0 bases and J gave up 4 bases; unmatched junction bases: 1. There are 16 residues in the CDR3. This CDR3 reads CASSQDGTSGADTQYF. The CDR3, as DNA: TGTGCCAGCAGCCAAGATGGGACTAGCGGGGCAGATACGCAGTATTTT.

This clonotype was observed a few times. The chain couples TRBV5-1 to TRBJ1-4, with a weak D call TRBD1 (6 bases). V lost 0 bases to trimming and J lost 8 bases, with 17 bases between them. This CDR3 region has 16 residues. The germline V gene has CDR1 SGHRS and CDR2 YFSETQ. DNA for the CDR3: TGCGCCAGCAGCTTGGTACCAGGGGCCAAGGAGGAAAAACTGTTTTTT. Translated, it gives CASSLVPGAKEEKLFF.

The chain carries TRBV7-9 and TRBJ2-4; no reliable D call. The CDR3 length is 13 residues. Germline loops: CDR1 SEHNR, CDR2 FQNEAQ (reference sequence). With 1 base removed from V and 5 bases from J, the gap between germline ends came to 6 bases. DNA of the CDR3: TGTGCCAGCAGCTTAGGGCCCCAAAACATTCAGTACTTC. Translated, it gives CASSLGPQNIQYF.

The table lists this clonotype with a few counts. The rearrangement links TRBV6-1 to TRBJ1-1, with D tentatively TRBD1 (6 bases). CDR1 and CDR2 from the germline V gene are MNHNS and SASEGT. The CDR3 is 13 amino acids. Trimming left V 7 bases short and J 8 bases short, with 17 bases between. The CDR3 spells CASTQPGANEAFF. In nucleotides, the CDR3 is TGTGCCAGCACCCAACCGGGGGCCAACGAAGCTTTCTTT.

The rearrangement joins TRBV27 to TRBJ2-7; TRBD1 matches at 10 bases. CDR1 is MNHEY, CDR2 SMNVEV, per germline (reference sequence). Losses at the gene ends were 5 bases for V and 4 bases for J; bases not matched to a gene: 5. The CDR3 totals 14 residues. CDR3 residues: CASSRTGGRYEQYF. The CDR3 bases are TGTGCCAGCAGTAGGACAGGGGGGAGATACGAGCAGTACTTC.

This chain links TRBV5-1 with TRBJ2-1; 11 nucleotides line up with TRBD2. The CDR3 loop spans 17 amino acids. The V gene's germline CDR1 is SGHRS and CDR2 YFSETQ. V was pared by 1 base and J by 2 bases, with 5 bases of the junction left unmatched. Here the CDR3 DNA reads TGCGCCAGCAGCTTGACTAGCGGGAGTCCCGCCTACAATGAGCAGTTCTTC. The encoded protein is CASSLTSGSPAYNEQFF.

The chain links TRBV5-1 to TRBJ2-2; 7 bases match TRBD1. V trimming: 5 bases; J trimming: 8 bases; junction bases outside the gene matches: 9. Germline-derived CDR1 and CDR2 are SGHRS and YFSETQ. CDR3 length: 14 residues. As DNA, the CDR3 is TGCGCCAGCAGTCGGGACAGCGGACCTGGGGAGCTGTTTTTT. Encoded protein: CASSRDSGPGELFF.

This sequence joins TRBV7-9 and TRBJ2-7; 7 bases agree with TRBD1. In germline, CDR1 is SEHNR, CDR2 FQNEAQ (reference sequence). The V and J ends lost 4 bases and 0 bases, in that order; junction bases with no gene match: 9. The CDR3 runs 16 residues. CDR3 bases: TGTGCCAGCAGCTCCTTGGACAGGCTCTACTCCTACGAGCAGTACTTC. This codes for CASSSLDRLYSYEQYF.

There are a few counts of this clonotype. The chain combines TRBV20-1 with TRBJ1-1; 10 positions match TRBD1. Germline CDR1 and CDR2: DFQATT and SNEGSKA (reference sequence). The CDR3 contains 16 residues. This CDR3 is CRLGTGTGDGWTEAFF. The CDR3 nucleotides read TGCAGGTTGGGGACCGGGACAGGGGACGGGTGGACTGAAGCTTTCTTT.

This clonotype turned up a few times. V gene TRBV27 combines with J gene TRBJ2-2, with 9 positions matching TRBD1. V shed 5 bases and J 4 bases; nucleotides not matched to a gene: 8. The germline V gene has CDR1 MNHEY and CDR2 SMNVEV (reference sequence). The CDR3 length is 16 residues. Written as DNA, the CDR3 is TGTGCCAGCAGTCCCGGGACAGGGCTACTCACCGGGGAGCTGTTTTTT. This gives the protein CASSPGTGLLTGELFF.

The chain employs TRBV20-1 and TRBJ2-1; the D is unclear. Germline-derived CDR1 and CDR2 are DFQATT and SNEGSKA (reference sequence). This CDR3 is 15 amino acids long. The germline V and J ends were trimmed by 5 bases and 4 bases, with 18 bases remaining between them. CDR3 sequence (DNA): TGCAGTGCTCCACCCTCTTCACCTGAATACAATGAGCAGTTCTTC. It is translated as CSAPPSSPEYNEQFF.

This chain connects TRBV5-1 to TRBJ1-1; weak D call: TRBD1 (6 bases). V dropped 2 bases and J dropped 6 bases, with 11 bases sitting between them. The CDR3 extends over 13 amino acids. CDR1 and CDR2 (germline): SGHRS, YFSETQ. The CDR3 region has the DNA TGCGCCAGCAGCTTAACGGGACACGCTGAAGCTTTCTTT. Its protein is CASSLTGHAEAFF.

The chain joins TRBV11-2 to TRBJ2-7; tentative D call: TRBD2 (8 bases). The V gene's germline CDR1 is SGHAT and CDR2 FQNNGV. This CDR3 contains 18 residues. V gave up 2 bases and J gave up 0 bases, with 20 bases separating them. CDR3 sequence reads: CASSLRQGLLAASYEQYF. The CDR3 DNA reads TGTGCCAGCAGCTTACGACAGGGACTACTAGCGGCCTCCTACGAGCAGTACTTC.

The V call is TRBV18, the J call TRBJ2-2; either TRBD1 or TRBD2 may supply D (6 bases each). Per germline, CDR1 KGHSH and CDR2 LQKENI. This CDR3 region has 15 residues. The V end was cut by 7 bases, the J end by 0 bases, with 12 bases between. The CDR3 DNA reads as TGTGCCAGCTTGGAGGGGACAACGAACACCGGGGAGCTGTTTTTT. Amino acids: CASLEGTTNTGELFF.

The chain carries TRBV7-9 and TRBJ2-1, with unresolved D. The V end was cut by 4 bases, the J end by 4 bases, with 14 bases between. The germline CDR1 and CDR2 sequences are SEHNR and FQNEAQ (reference sequence). This CDR3 region has 15 residues. CDR3 sequence reads: CASSSPSTYYNEQFF. CDR3 DNA sequence: TGTGCCAGCAGCTCCCCCAGTACATATTACAATGAGCAGTTCTTC.

The rearrangement links TRBV9 to TRBJ2-1; a weak D match, TRBD1 (5 bases). Germline lookup yields CDR1 SGDLS and CDR2 YYNGEE. CDR3 size: 12 residues. The germline V and J ends were trimmed by 4 bases and 7 bases, with 9 bases remaining between them. CDR3 nucleotide sequence: TGTGCCAGCAGCTCCCGACAGAATGAGCAGTTCTTC. It is translated as CASSSRQNEQFF.